This TCR beta chain was recovered during a study of PD-1 blockade in classical Hodgkin lymphoma. Here immunoSEQ multiplex PCR was the method, and the copy in TCRdb shows in-frame clones only, minus some. The table has about 97,000 clones, over 80% seen once. This clone was detected a few times. Germline assignment: CDR1 LNHDA and CDR2 SQIVND (reference sequence). Trimming left V 5 bases short and J 6 bases short, with 8 bases between. The CDR3 extends over 12 amino acids. Every patient relapsed after autologous stem cell transplantation, and brentuximab vedotin exposure varied. The J gene is TRBJ1-5, the V gene TRBV19; no firm D call. The receptor's source is a human donor with classical Hodgkin lymphoma. The source was peripheral blood mononuclear cells (PBMCs), collected at baseline. CDR3 coding DNA: TGTGCCAGTAGTGTCTCAGGTCAGCCCCAGCATTTT. This translates into CASSVSGQPQHF. The variable domain in full, with the rest retrieved from reference TRBV19 and TRBJ1-5, is DGGITQSPKYLFRKEGQNVTLSCEQNLNHDAMYWYRQDPGQGLRLIYYSQIVNDFQKGDIAEGYSVSREKKESFPLTVTSAQKNPTAFYLCASSVSGQPQHFGDGTRLSIL.